The clone carrying this T cell receptor beta chain was found once. The sample comes from a study of blood T cell repertoires in COVID-19. Study at large: Material from acute and convalescent COVID-19 was sourced from the United States, Italy and Spain. T cells, B-cell-depleted T cells, or PBMCs supplied cDNA or gDNA.

In the original analysis: Amplification with reference gene primers provided the estimates of nucleated cell counts. TCRdb's table, derived via immunoSEQ multiplex PCR, lists solely in-frame clones and lacks some. V, J and clone size are taken as reported in that table, and D and trimming were inferred from the DNA itself. The sample includes 94,000 or so clones, around 89% seen only once; the top ten take about 5%. The CDR3 spans 13 residues. V shed 4 bases, J shed 5 bases, and the junction held 2 bases outside the gene matches. The germline V gene has CDR1 SQVTM and CDR2 ANQGSEA. The sample was peripheral blood. This clonotype was sampled from a woman of 80 years or more with active COVID-19. The chain carries TRBV29-1 and TRBJ2-3; 11 bases line up with TRBD2. CDR3 nucleotide sequence: TGCAGCGTTGGACTAGCGGGGCGAGATACGCAGTATTTT. Translating it yields CSVGLAGRDTQYF.